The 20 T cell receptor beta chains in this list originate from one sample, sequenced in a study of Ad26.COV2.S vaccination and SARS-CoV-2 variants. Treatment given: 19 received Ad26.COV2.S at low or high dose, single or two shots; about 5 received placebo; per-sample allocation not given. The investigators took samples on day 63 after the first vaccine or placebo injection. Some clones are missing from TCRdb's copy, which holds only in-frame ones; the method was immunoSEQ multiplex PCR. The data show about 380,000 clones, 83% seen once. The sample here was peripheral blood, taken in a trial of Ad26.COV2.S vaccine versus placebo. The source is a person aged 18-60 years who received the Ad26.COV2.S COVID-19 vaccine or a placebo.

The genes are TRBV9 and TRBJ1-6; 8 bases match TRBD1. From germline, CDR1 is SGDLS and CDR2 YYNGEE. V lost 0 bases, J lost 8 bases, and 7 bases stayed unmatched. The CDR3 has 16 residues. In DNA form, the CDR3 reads TGTGCCAGCAGCGTAGCTGCGACAGGGGCACATTCACCCCTCCACTTT. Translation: CASSVAATGAHSPLHF.

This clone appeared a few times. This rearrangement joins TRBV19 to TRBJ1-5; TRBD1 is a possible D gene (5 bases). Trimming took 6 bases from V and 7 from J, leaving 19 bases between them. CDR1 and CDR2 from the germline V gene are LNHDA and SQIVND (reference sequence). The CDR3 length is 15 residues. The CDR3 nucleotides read TGTGCCAGTAGCTCCCGGGGCGGCCTGAGGCAGCCCCAGCATTTT. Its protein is CASSSRGGLRQPQHF.

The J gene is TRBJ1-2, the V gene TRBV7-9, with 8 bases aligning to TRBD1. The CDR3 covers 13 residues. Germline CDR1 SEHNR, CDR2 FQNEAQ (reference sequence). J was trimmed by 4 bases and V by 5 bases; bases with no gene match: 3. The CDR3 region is CASSRDRIYGYTF. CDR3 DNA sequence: TGTGCCAGCAGCCGGGACAGGATCTATGGCTACACCTTC.

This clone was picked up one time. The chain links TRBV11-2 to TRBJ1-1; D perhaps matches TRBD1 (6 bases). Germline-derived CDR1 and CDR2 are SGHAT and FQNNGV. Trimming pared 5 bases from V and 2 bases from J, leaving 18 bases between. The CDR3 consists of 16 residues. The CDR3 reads CASSLTRGAVNTEAFF. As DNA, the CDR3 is TGTGCCAGCAGCCTAACGAGGGGGGCTGTAAACACTGAAGCTTTCTTT.

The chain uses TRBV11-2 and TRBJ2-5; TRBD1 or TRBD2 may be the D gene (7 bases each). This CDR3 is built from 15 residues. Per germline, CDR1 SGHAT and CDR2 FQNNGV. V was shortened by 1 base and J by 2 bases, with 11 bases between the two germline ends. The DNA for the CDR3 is TGTGCCAGCAGCTTAGCGGGGGGACAGCAAGAGACCCAGTACTTC. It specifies CASSLAGGQQETQYF.

The CDR3 protein is CASSGTGEVTDTQYF. CDR3 bases: TGTGCCAGCAGCGGGACAGGGGAGGTTACAGATACGCAGTATTTT. J is TRBJ2-3 and V is TRBV6-4; 10 bases line up with TRBD1. The germline CDR1 and CDR2 sequences are MRHNA and SNTAGT. V dropped 6 bases and J dropped 3; count of bases not matched to a gene: 6. The CDR3 runs to 15 residues.

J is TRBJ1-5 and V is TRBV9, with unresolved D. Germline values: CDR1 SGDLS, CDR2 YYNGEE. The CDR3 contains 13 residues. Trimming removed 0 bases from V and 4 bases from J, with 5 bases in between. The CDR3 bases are TGTGCCAGCAGCGTAGATTTGAATCAGCCCCAGCATTTT. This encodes CASSVDLNQPQHF.

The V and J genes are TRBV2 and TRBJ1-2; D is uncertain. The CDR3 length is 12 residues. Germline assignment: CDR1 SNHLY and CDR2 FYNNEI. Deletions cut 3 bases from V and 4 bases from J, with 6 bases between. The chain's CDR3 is CASSEDGYGYTF. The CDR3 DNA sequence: TGTGCCAGCAGTGAGGACGGCTATGGCTACACCTTC.

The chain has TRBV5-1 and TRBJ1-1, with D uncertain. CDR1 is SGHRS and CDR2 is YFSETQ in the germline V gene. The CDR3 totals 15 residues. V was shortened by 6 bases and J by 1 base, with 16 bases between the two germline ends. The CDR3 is CASTWGSYTNTEAFF. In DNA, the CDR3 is TGCGCCAGCACCTGGGGTTCCTACACGAACACTGAAGCTTTCTTT.

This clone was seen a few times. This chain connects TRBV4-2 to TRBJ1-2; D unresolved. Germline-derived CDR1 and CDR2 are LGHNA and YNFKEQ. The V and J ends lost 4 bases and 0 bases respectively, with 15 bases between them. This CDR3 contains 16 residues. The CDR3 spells CASSPQLRNTNYGYTF. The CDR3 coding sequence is TGTGCCAGCAGCCCCCAACTCCGGAATACTAACTATGGCTACACCTTC.

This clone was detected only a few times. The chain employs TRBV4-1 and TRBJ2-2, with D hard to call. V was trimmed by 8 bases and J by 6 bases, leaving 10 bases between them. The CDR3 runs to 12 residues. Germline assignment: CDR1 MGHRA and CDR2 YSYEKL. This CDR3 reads CASGTRSGELFF. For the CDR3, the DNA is TGCGCCAGCGGAACGAGATCCGGGGAGCTGTTTTTT.

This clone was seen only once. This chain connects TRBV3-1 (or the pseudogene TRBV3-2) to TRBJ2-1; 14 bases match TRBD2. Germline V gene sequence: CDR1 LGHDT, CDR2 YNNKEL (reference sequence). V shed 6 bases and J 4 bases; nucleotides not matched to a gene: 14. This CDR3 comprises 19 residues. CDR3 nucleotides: TGTGCCAGCAGACCTTCTATCGGGACTAGCGGGAGAAATTACAATGAGCAGTTCTTC. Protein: CASRPSIGTSGRNYNEQFF.

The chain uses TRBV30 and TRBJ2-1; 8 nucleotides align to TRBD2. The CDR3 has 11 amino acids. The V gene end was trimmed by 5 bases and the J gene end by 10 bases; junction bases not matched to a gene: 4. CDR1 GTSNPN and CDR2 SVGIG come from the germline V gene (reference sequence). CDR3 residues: CAWAGGEEQFF. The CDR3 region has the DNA TGTGCCTGGGCGGGGGGCGAGGAGCAGTTCTTC. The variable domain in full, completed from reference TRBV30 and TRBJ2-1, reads SQTIHQWPATLVQPVGSPLSLECTVEGTSNPNLYWYRQAAGRGLQLLFYSVGIGQISSEVPQNLSASRPQDRQFILSSKKLLLSDSGFYLCAWAGGEEQFFGPGTRLTVL.

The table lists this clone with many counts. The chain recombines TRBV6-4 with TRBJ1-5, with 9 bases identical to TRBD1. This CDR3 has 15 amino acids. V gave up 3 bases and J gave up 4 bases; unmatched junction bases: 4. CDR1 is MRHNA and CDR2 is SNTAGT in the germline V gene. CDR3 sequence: CASSEGQGRNQPQHF. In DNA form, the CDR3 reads TGTGCCAGCAGTGAAGGACAGGGGAGGAATCAGCCCCAGCATTTT.

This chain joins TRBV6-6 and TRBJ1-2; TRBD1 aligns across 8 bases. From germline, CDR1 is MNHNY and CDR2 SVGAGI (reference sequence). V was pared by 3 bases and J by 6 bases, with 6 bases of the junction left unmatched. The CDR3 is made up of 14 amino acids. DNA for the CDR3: TGTGCCAGCAGTTATGACAGGGGAATGGATGGCTACACCTTC. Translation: CASSYDRGMDGYTF.

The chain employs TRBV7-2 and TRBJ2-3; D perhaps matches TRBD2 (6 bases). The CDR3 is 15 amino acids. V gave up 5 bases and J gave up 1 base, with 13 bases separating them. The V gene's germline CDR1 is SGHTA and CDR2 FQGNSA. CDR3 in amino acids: CASSPPSGRTDTQYF. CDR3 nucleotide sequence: TGTGCCAGCAGCCCCCCCAGCGGGCGCACAGATACGCAGTATTTT.

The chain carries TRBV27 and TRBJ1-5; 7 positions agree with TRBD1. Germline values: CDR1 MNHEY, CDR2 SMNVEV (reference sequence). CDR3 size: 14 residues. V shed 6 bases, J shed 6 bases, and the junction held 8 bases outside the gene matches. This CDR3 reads CASSWTGGSQPQHF. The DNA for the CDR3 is TGTGCCAGCAGCTGGACAGGAGGGAGTCAGCCCCAGCATTTT.

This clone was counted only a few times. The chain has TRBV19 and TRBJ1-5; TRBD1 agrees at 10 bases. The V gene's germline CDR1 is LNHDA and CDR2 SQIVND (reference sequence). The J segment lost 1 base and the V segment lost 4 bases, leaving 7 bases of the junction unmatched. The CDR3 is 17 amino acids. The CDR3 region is CASSSRDRGGSNQPQHF. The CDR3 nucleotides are TGTGCCAGTAGTAGCCGGGACAGGGGCGGGAGCAATCAGCCCCAGCATTTT. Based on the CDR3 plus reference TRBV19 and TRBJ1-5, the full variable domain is DGGITQSPKYLFRKEGQNVTLSCEQNLNHDAMYWYRQDPGQGLRLIYYSQIVNDFQKGDIAEGYSVSREKKESFPLTVTSAQKNPTAFYLCASSSRDRGGSNQPQHFGDGTRLSIL.

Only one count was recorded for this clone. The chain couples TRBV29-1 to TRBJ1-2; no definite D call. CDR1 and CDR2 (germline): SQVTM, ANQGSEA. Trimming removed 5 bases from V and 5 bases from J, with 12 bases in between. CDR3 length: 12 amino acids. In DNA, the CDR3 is TGCAGCGTTAAAGGGCAGGATTATGGCTACACCTTC. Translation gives CSVKGQDYGYTF.

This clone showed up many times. Here the CDR3 reads CASSLGGRSEQFF. The CDR3 nucleotides are TGTGCCAGCAGTCTAGGAGGGAGGAGTGAGCAGTTCTTC. The rearrangement joins TRBV27 to TRBJ2-1, with a tentative D call TRBD2 (6 bases). V lost 5 bases, J lost 9 bases, and 14 bases lay in between. Germline-derived CDR1 and CDR2 are MNHEY and SMNVEV (reference sequence). The CDR3 length is 13 residues.